This passage covers 14 T cell receptor beta chains from one sample sequenced in a study of blood T cell repertoires in COVID-19 (dated by TCRdb to the early 2020s). The library came from the immunoSEQ multiplex PCR assay. The immuneACCESS repertoire file appears here via TCRdb, limited to in-frame rearrangements. These files lack a portion of the clones; in checked studies, under half of the deficit traces to unresolved V genes, and the cause of the others is not known. Within this sample are under 250,000 clones, with approximately 84% of them counted one time only. Around 2.7% of the sample lies in the top ten. Specimen: peripheral blood. These receptors originate from a woman aged 25 to 39 who had recovered from COVID-19.

This chain joins TRBV2 and TRBJ2-5; tentatively, D is TRBD1 (7 bases). The V and J ends lost 6 bases and 2 bases respectively, with 13 bases between them. CDR1 and CDR2 from the germline V gene are SNHLY and FYNNEI. The CDR3 is 14 residues long. Here the CDR3 reads CASSAGQPQETQYF. In DNA form, the CDR3 reads TGTGCCAGCAGCGCGGGACAGCCTCAAGAGACCCAGTACTTC.

V and J are TRBV5-1 and TRBJ1-2; D may be TRBD1 (6 bases). V gave up 5 bases and J gave up 10 bases, with 21 bases separating them. Germline-derived CDR1 and CDR2 are SGHRS and YFSETQ. The CDR3 length is 14 residues. The CDR3 is CASSPDGLQGDYTF. The DNA for the CDR3 is TGCGCCAGCAGTCCGGACGGGTTACAGGGTGACTACACCTTC.

The CDR3 sequence: CASSRNDRLAGVIYEQYF. The CDR3 coding sequence is TGTGCCAGCTCCCGAAATGACCGACTAGCGGGAGTTATCTACGAGCAGTACTTC. This chain joins TRBV6-4 and TRBJ2-7; 12 bases fit TRBD2. CDR1 is MRHNA and CDR2 is SNTAGT in the germline V gene. This CDR3 is 18 amino acids long. Losses at the gene ends were 8 bases for V and 3 bases for J; bases not matched to a gene: 17.

This clone was detected ten times or more. The chain has TRBV30 and TRBJ2-3; TRBD2 matches at 12 bases. Trimming cost V 2 bases and J 0 bases; bases outside gene matches: 3. The CDR3 covers 16 residues. Germline V gene sequence: CDR1 GTSNPN, CDR2 SVGIG (reference sequence). As DNA, the CDR3 is TGTGCCTGGAGTCTTGGACTAGCGGGGAGCACAGATACGCAGTATTTT. This encodes CAWSLGLAGSTDTQYF.

The genes are TRBV18 and TRBJ1-1, with D possibly matching TRBD1 (5 bases). The CDR3 has 15 amino acids. Trimming removed 3 bases from V and 1 base from J, with 12 bases in between. Per germline, CDR1 KGHSH and CDR2 LQKENI. The CDR3 region is CASSPLVGPNTEAFF. CDR3 coding DNA: TGTGCCAGCTCACCTTTAGTGGGGCCGAACACTGAAGCTTTCTTT.

The chain has TRBV28 and TRBJ2-3; D may be TRBD2 (6 bases). Germline loops: CDR1 MDHEN, CDR2 SYDVKM. V was pared by 0 bases and J by 4 bases, with 11 bases between. The CDR3 is 15 residues long. CDR3 sequence reads: CASSLWSLAADTQYF. DNA of the CDR3: TGTGCCAGCAGTTTATGGAGCTTAGCGGCAGATACGCAGTATTTT.

The V and J genes are TRBV30 and TRBJ2-5; 10 nucleotides agree with TRBD2. Germline values: CDR1 GTSNPN, CDR2 SVGIG (reference sequence). The CDR3 has 16 residues. The trim removed 3 bases at V and 3 bases at J, leaving 10 bases unmatched. This chain's CDR3 is CAWSPGVLAGEETQYF. DNA of the CDR3: TGTGCCTGGAGCCCTGGGGTGCTAGCGGGAGAAGAGACCCAGTACTTC.

The chain uses TRBV28 and TRBJ1-2; perhaps TRBD1 as D (6 bases). The CDR3 sequence is 14 residues long. The V gene's germline CDR1 is MDHEN and CDR2 SYDVKM. V was cut by 5 bases and J by 5 bases, with 15 bases left in between. CDR3 residues: CASSPDSFPYGYTF. Here the CDR3 DNA reads TGTGCCAGCAGTCCGGACAGTTTTCCTTATGGCTACACCTTC.

The CDR3 loop is CASRPPAPRDTEAFF. DNA for the CDR3: TGCGCCAGCAGACCCCCGGCCCCTCGGGACACTGAAGCTTTCTTT. This chain joins TRBV10-2 and TRBJ1-1; the D is unclear. Deletions cut 6 bases from V and 3 bases from J, with 17 bases between. CDR3 length equals 15 residues. CDR1 is WSHSY and CDR2 is SAAADI in the germline V gene.

This CDR3 is CATTRTGGMLAYTF. The CDR3 DNA reads TGTGCCACTACCCGCACAGGGGGTATGTTGGCCTACACCTTC. The V call is TRBV19, the J call TRBJ1-2, with 8 bases fitting TRBD1. CDR1 is LNHDA and CDR2 is SQIVND in the germline V gene (reference sequence). This CDR3 is 14 amino acids long. J gave up 10 bases and V 10 bases, and 17 bases lay outside the gene matches. The entire variable domain, with the rest obtained from reference TRBV19 and TRBJ1-2, is as follows: DGGITQSPKYLFRKEGQNVTLSCEQNLNHDAMYWYRQDPGQGLRLIYYSQIVNDFQKGDIAEGYSVSREKKESFPLTVTSAQKNPTAFYLCATTRTGGMLAYTFGSGTRLTVV.

The V gene is TRBV9, the J gene TRBJ1-2; the D gene is possibly TRBD1 (5 bases). V was clipped by 0 bases and J by 4 bases, with 13 bases between them. This CDR3 region has 15 residues. Germline loops: CDR1 SGDLS, CDR2 YYNGEE. The CDR3 DNA is TGTGCCAGCAGCGTAGACCCAGGGTCGGGCTATGGCTACACCTTC. This codes for CASSVDPGSGYGYTF.

The chain is built from TRBV5-1 and TRBJ2-5; D may be TRBD1 (6 bases). Trimming removed 6 bases at V and 9 bases at J, with 24 bases between. CDR1 is SGHRS, CDR2 YFSETQ, per germline. This CDR3 spans 15 amino acids. Here the CDR3 reads CASTSLPNTGSSQYF. The CDR3 DNA is TGCGCCAGCACCTCCTTACCTAATACAGGGTCGTCCCAGTACTTC.

J is TRBJ2-3 and V is TRBV7-2, with D unclear. Trimming shortened V by 1 base and J by 0 bases, and 20 bases separated the two germline ends. Germline CDR1 is SGHTA and CDR2 is FQGNSA. The CDR3 is 19 residues long. CDR3 loop: CASSLGLRRQRKSTDTQYF. The CDR3 nucleotides read TGTGCCAGCAGCTTAGGCTTGCGGCGGCAGCGTAAGAGCACAGATACGCAGTATTTT.

The chain couples TRBV21-1 to TRBJ2-2; the table calls TRBD2, which could not be checked here. TRBV21-1 is flagged as a pseudogene. The CDR3 runs to 19 residues. CDR3 DNA: TGTGCCAGCAGCAAAGCCGCTTCAGGAGCGGGAGGCCCCACCGGGGAGCTGTTTTTT. Its protein is CASSKAASGAGGPTGELFF.